Sequencing of this T cell receptor beta chain was carried out in a study of T cell responses to AZD1222 COVID-19 vaccine. General study results and limits: There were repertoire samples only from the period after the peak T cell response.

CDR3 length equals 13 residues. V lost 7 bases and J lost 0, with 8 bases in between. Germline CDR1 reads SGHNT; CDR2 reads YYREEE (reference sequence). As concerns this clone: Its cognate antigen is unknown.

Assay: immunoSEQ multiplex PCR; the TCRdb copy retains only in-frame clones and omits some. The data contain some 170,000 clones, roughly 89% of them singletons. The clonotype was recovered from an adult in good health. Sequencing used peripheral blood, obtained on day 0 of AZD1222 vaccination. This chain joins TRBV5-4 and TRBJ1-3; D is ambiguous. Written as DNA, the CDR3 is TGTGCCAGCCGACAAAGCTCTGGAAACACCATATATTTT. Its protein is CASRQSSGNTIYF.